The 14 T cell receptor beta chains in this list originate from one sample, sequenced in a study of T cell responses to AZD1222 COVID-19 vaccine. The assay was immunoSEQ multiplex PCR, and TCRdb's table has in-frame clones only and misses some. The sample records more than 75,000 clones, 85% to 95% being singletons. Material: peripheral blood, obtained 28 days after the second AZD1222 dose. The receptors here all came from an adult who received the AZD1222 COVID-19 vaccine.

This sequence joins TRBV7-2 and TRBJ1-3; 7 nucleotides align to TRBD1. CDR1 and CDR2 from the germline V gene are SGHTA and FQGNSA. V was pared by 5 bases and J by 3 bases, with 7 bases of the junction left unmatched. This CDR3 has 15 residues. The CDR3 loop reads CASSQNRGSGNTIYF. In nucleotides, the CDR3 is TGTGCCAGCAGCCAAAACAGGGGCAGTGGAAACACCATATATTTT. Together with reference TRBV7-2 and TRBJ1-3, the CDR3 gives the full variable domain: GAGVSQSPSNKVTEKGKDVELRCDPISGHTALYWYRQSLGQGLEFLIYFQGNSAPDKSGLPSDRFSAERTGGSVSTLTIQRTQQEDSAVYLCASSQNRGSGNTIYFGEGSWLTVV.

The V gene is TRBV7-6, the J gene TRBJ1-5; D possibly corresponds to TRBD1 (6 bases). Germline CDR1 reads SGHVS; CDR2 reads FNYEAQ. The CDR3 covers 15 residues. V gave up 5 bases and J gave up 5 bases, with 16 bases separating them. The CDR3 sequence: CASSPEARGHQPQHF. Written as DNA, the CDR3 is TGTGCCAGCAGCCCCGAGGCGCGGGGGCATCAGCCCCAGCATTTT.

V and J are TRBV14 and TRBJ2-2, with 7 nucleotides matching TRBD1. V dropped 3 bases and J dropped 2; count of bases not matched to a gene: 6. The germline V gene has CDR1 SGHDN and CDR2 FVKESK. The CDR3 is 16 residues long. This chain's CDR3 is CASSQATGLNTGELFF. CDR3 DNA: TGTGCCAGCAGCCAGGCGACAGGGCTTAACACCGGGGAGCTGTTTTTT. The full variable domain, rest sourced from reference TRBV14 and TRBJ2-2, is EAGVTQFPSHSVIEKGQTVTLRCDPISGHDNLYWYRRVMGKEIKFLLHFVKESKQDESGMPNNRFLAERTGGTYSTLKVQPAELEDSGVYFCASSQATGLNTGELFFGEGSRLTVL.

The V call is TRBV7-2, the J call TRBJ2-3, with D maybe TRBD2 (7 bases). Trimming cost V 2 bases and J 0 bases, with 9 bases left between them. CDR1 is SGHTA, CDR2 FQGNSA, per germline. The CDR3 consists of 15 residues. CDR3 amino acids: CASSLRGASTDTQYF. The CDR3 nucleotides read TGTGCCAGCAGCTTACGGGGGGCGAGCACAGATACGCAGTATTTT.

J is TRBJ2-1 and V is TRBV5-1; 8 bases are shared with TRBD2. The CDR3 spans 14 residues. After removal of 2 bases from V and 7 bases from J, the junction contained 5 bases not matched to a gene. CDR1 SGHRS and CDR2 YFSETQ come from the germline V gene. The CDR3 here is CASSFPGGENEQFF. CDR3 bases: TGCGCCAGCAGCTTTCCCGGGGGGGAAAATGAGCAGTTCTTC.

The chain recombines TRBV6-2 or TRBV6-3 with TRBJ2-2; 7 positions agree with TRBD2. Germline V gene data show CDR1 as MNHEY and CDR2 as SVGEGT. The length of the CDR3 is 14 residues. Trimming at V came to 5 bases and at J to 5 bases, leaving 5 bases not matched to a gene. The CDR3 DNA follows: TGTGCCAGCAGTCCCGGGGGGAAGACCGGGGAGCTGTTTTTT. As protein: CASSPGGKTGELFF.

V and J are TRBV5-4 and TRBJ2-7, with 9 positions matching TRBD2. Germline lookup yields CDR1 SGHNT and CDR2 YYREEE (reference sequence). The CDR3 length is 15 residues. J lost 7 bases, V lost 0 bases, and 8 bases had no gene match. The CDR3 spells CASSLEAGGPGEQYF. The CDR3 bases are TGTGCCAGCAGCTTGGAGGCGGGAGGGCCGGGGGAGCAGTACTTC.

The chain uses TRBV5-1 and TRBJ1-5; TRBD1 might be the D (5 bases). Germline CDR1 is SGHRS and CDR2 is YFSETQ. With 0 bases removed from V and 6 bases from J, the gap between germline ends came to 10 bases. This CDR3 has 14 residues. CDR3 region: CASSLEGLFQPQHF. CDR3 coding DNA: TGCGCCAGCAGCTTGGAGGGACTGTTTCAGCCCCAGCATTTT. The whole variable domain, remainder taken from reference TRBV5-1 and TRBJ1-5, is KAGVTQTPRYLIKTRGQQVTLSCSPISGHRSVSWYQQTPGQGLQFLFEYFSETQRNKGNFPGRFSGRQFSNSRSEMNVSTLELGDSALYLCASSLEGLFQPQHFGDGTRLSIL.

This sequence joins TRBV3-1 (or the pseudogene TRBV3-2) and TRBJ2-1; no reliable D call. Trimming removed 4 bases at V and 8 bases at J, with 15 bases between. The CDR3 contains 14 residues. Per the germline V gene, CDR1 is LGHDT and CDR2 is YNNKEL (reference sequence). Here the CDR3 reads CASSPPARSHEQFF. The DNA of the CDR3 is TGTGCCAGCAGCCCTCCCGCTAGGTCCCATGAGCAGTTCTTC.

Turning to this clone: An end of the junction differs from the germline gene, which may be a read error. V is TRBV7-9 and J is TRBJ2-3; 12 positions agree with TRBD2. Germline loops: CDR1 SEHNR, CDR2 FQNEAQ (reference sequence). The CDR3 has 15 residues. The CDR3 sequence is CASSLAGGSTDTQYF. DNA for the CDR3: TGTGCCAGCAGCCTAGCGGGAGGGAGCACAGATACGCAGTATTTT.

The chain combines TRBV10-2 with TRBJ2-7, with 9 bases that match TRBD2. The V and J ends lost 0 bases and 6 bases, in that order; junction bases with no gene match: 3. This CDR3 region has 14 residues. The V gene's germline CDR1 is WSHSY and CDR2 SAAADI. The CDR3 DNA follows: TGCGCCAGCAGTGAGTCCACGACTAGCGGCGAGCAGTACTTC. This translates into CASSESTTSGEQYF.

As for this clone: Other DNA sequences from this sample encode an identical CDR3 as well. The chain uses TRBV27 and TRBJ1-6; D call uncertain. The CDR3 has 14 residues. The germline gives CDR1 MNHEY, CDR2 SMNVEV (reference sequence). V was trimmed by 3 bases and J by 10 bases, leaving 13 bases between them. The CDR3 region is CASSFPGGSSPLHF. The CDR3 coding sequence is TGTGCCAGCAGTTTTCCGGGAGGGAGCTCACCCCTCCACTTT.

The DNA of the CDR3 is TGTGCCAGCAGCCAAGGACTAGCGGACTACGAGCAGTACTTC. Its protein product is CASSQGLADYEQYF. The chain carries TRBV4-2 and TRBJ2-7; the match to TRBD2 covers 9 bases. Per germline, CDR1 LGHNA and CDR2 YNFKEQ. V was clipped by 1 base and J by 3 bases; unmatched bases: 1. The length of the CDR3 is 14 residues.

This CDR3 is CASSPNMGEQYF. DNA for the CDR3: TGTGCCAGCAGTCCTAACATGGGAGAGCAGTACTTC. The chain employs TRBV12-3 or TRBV12-4 and TRBJ2-7; no reliable D call. Trimming removed 5 bases at V and 7 bases at J, with 12 bases between. The CDR3 is 12 amino acids.